The rows below give T cell receptor beta chains drawn from one sample of a study of neurological immune-mediated disorders. TCRdb used MiXCR to reprocess the 5' RACE reads, holding one entry per CDR3 protein. The top ten hold around 3.7% of the sample, which has tens of thousands of distinct CDR3 sequences, 3.4% seen once. The material sequenced was PBMCs. These receptor sequences come from a man aged 35 to 55 with multiple sclerosis. Each CDR3 is given with its conserved first and last residue. A D gene is named only where the DNA matches it firmly. Size is stated for part of the rows, as once, few or many counts, or as a class when the clone is expanded.

size	D	V	J	CDR3	DNA
.	.	TRBV20-1	TRBJ1-5	CSASRLNKTQNF	TGCAGTGCTAGTCGCCTTAATAAGACCCAGAATTTT
many	.	TRBV29-1	TRBJ1-6	CSAGEDAQPLHF	TGCAGCGCCGGGGAGGATGCCCAACCCCTCCACTTT
many	.	TRBV15	TRBJ2-6	CATSRPGQSSGANVLTF	TGTGCCACCAGCAGGCCAGGGCAGAGCTCTGGGGCCAACGTCCTGACTTTC
few	TRBD2	TRBV7-8	TRBJ2-3	CASSTSSGRTDTQYF	TGTGCCAGCAGCACGTCTAGCGGCCGGACAGATACGCAGTATTTT
many	.	TRBV27	TRBJ2-7	CASRMGGTYEQYF	TGTGCCAGCCGCATGGGCGGTACCTACGAGCAGTACTTC
many	.	TRBV12-3/TRBV12-4	TRBJ2-5	CASSTRPAGETQYF	TGTGCCAGCAGTACCCGCCCGGCCGGGGAGACCCAGTACTTC
many	.	TRBV7-9	TRBJ2-6	CASSLVGREANVLTF	TGTGCCAGCAGCTTAGTGGGTCGCGAGGCCAACGTCCTGACTTTC
many	TRBD2	TRBV12-3/TRBV12-4	TRBJ2-1	CASSLDRGGDYNEQFF	TGTGCCAGCAGTTTAGACCGGGGGGGGGACTACAATGAGCAGTTCTTC
many	TRBD1	TRBV7-9	TRBJ1-1	CASSLPTGVSGEAFF	TGTGCCAGCAGCTTACCGACAGGGGTCAGTGGTGAAGCTTTCTTT
many	TRBD2	TRBV9	TRBJ2-2	CASSVFPTSGTAGELFF	TGTGCCAGCAGCGTATTTCCGACTAGCGGGACCGCCGGGGAGCTGTTTTTT
many	.	TRBV7-2	TRBJ2-1	CASSLGGGIIQGEQFF	TGTGCCAGCAGCTTGGGGGGCGGGATTATTCAGGGTGAGCAGTTCTTC
many	TRBD1	TRBV12-3/TRBV12-4	TRBJ1-1	CASTRGTVETEAFF	TGTGCCAGCACCCGAGGGACAGTAGAGACTGAAGCTTTCTTT
few	.	TRBV6-6	TRBJ2-7	CASSYDPSYEQYF	TGTGCCAGCAGTTACGACCCATCCTACGAGCAGTACTTC
many	TRBD2	TRBV27	TRBJ2-7	CASSLAGENREQYF	TGTGCCAGCAGTTTAGCGGGAGAGAACCGCGAGCAGTACTTC
many	TRBD2	TRBV6-5	TRBJ2-1	CASSSLGGGNNEQFF	TGTGCCAGCAGTTCTCTTGGCGGGGGTAACAATGAGCAGTTCTTC
.	.	TRBV10-3	TRBJ1-1	CAISDPQGGVNTEAFF	TGTGCCATCAGTGATCCACAGGGAGGAGTGAACACTGAAGCTTTCTTT
many	TRBD2	TRBV20-1	TRBJ2-3	CSARDPSGAADTQYF	TGCAGTGCTAGAGATCCCAGCGGGGCGGCCGATACGCAGTATTTT
many	.	TRBV20-1	TRBJ1-5	CSASNGQLNQPQHF	TGCAGTGCTTCCAACGGACAGTTAAATCAGCCCCAGCATTTT
many	.	TRBV2	TRBJ1-1	CASSEEQEMTEAFF	TGTGCCAGCAGTGAAGAACAGGAGATGACTGAAGCTTTCTTT
many	.	TRBV5-6	TRBJ2-5	CASSLEPGVQETQYF	TGTGCCAGCAGCTTGGAGCCGGGGGTCCAAGAGACCCAGTACTTC
many	TRBD1	TRBV12-3/TRBV12-4	TRBJ2-7	CASSRTGTGAYEQYF	TGTGCCAGCAGTCGAACCGGGACAGGTGCGTACGAGCAGTACTTC
many	TRBD2	TRBV2	TRBJ2-5	CAISGGHKETQYF	TGTGCCATTAGCGGGGGGCACAAAGAGACCCAGTACTTC
many	.	TRBV2	TRBJ2-5	CASSLRIETQYF	TGTGCCAGCAGTTTGAGGATCGAGACCCAGTACTTC
many	.	TRBV7-2	TRBJ2-7	CASSLTASYEQYF	TGTGCCAGCAGCCTTACCGCCTCCTACGAGCAGTACTTC
many	.	TRBV5-1	TRBJ1-3	CASSLGGAVSGNTIYF	TGCGCCAGCAGCTTGGGGGGGGCAGTCTCTGGAAACACCATATATTTT
many	.	TRBV15	TRBJ1-1	CATSRQGGMNTEAFF	TGTGCCACCAGCAGACAAGGAGGGATGAACACTGAAGCTTTCTTT
many	.	TRBV6-5	TRBJ1-5	CASTRDFNQPQHF	TGTGCCAGCACAAGGGACTTCAATCAGCCCCAGCATTTT
many	.	TRBV7-2	TRBJ1-2	CASSPSPGPYGYTF	TGTGCCAGCAGCCCCTCCCCAGGTCCCTATGGCTACACCTTC
many	.	TRBV7-2	TRBJ2-6	CASSLQGPSSGANVLTF	TGTGCCAGCAGCTTACAGGGACCAAGCTCTGGGGCCAACGTCCTGACTTTC
many	TRBD1	TRBV12-3/TRBV12-4	TRBJ1-2	CASSIRDRDFLNYGYTF	TGTGCCAGCAGTATCCGGGACAGGGATTTTTTGAACTATGGCTACACCTTC
many	TRBD2	TRBV7-6	TRBJ2-3	CASSLQSWGGPDTQYF	TGTGCCAGCAGCCTCCAGTCCTGGGGGGGTCCAGATACGCAGTATTTT
.	TRBD2	TRBV19	TRBJ2-3	CASSISAGGPTDTQYF	TGTGCCAGTAGTATATCAGCGGGGGGGCCAACAGATACGCAGTATTTT
many	TRBD1	TRBV5-1	TRBJ2-3	CASSLAPTGFADTQYF	TGCGCCAGCAGCTTGGCCCCGACAGGGTTCGCAGATACGCAGTATTTT
many	.	TRBV7-9	TRBJ1-2	CASSHQTREDGYTF	TGTGCCAGCAGCCATCAGACCCGGGAGGACGGCTACACCTTC
many	TRBD2	TRBV5-1	TRBJ2-5	CASSPMGGETQYF	TGCGCCAGCAGCCCCATGGGGGGGGAGACCCAGTACTTC
many	TRBD2	TRBV28	TRBJ2-1	CASSFTSGSRNEQFF	TGTGCCAGCAGTTTCACTAGCGGGAGTAGGAATGAGCAGTTCTTC
.	.	TRBV2	TRBJ1-5	CASRGFLGDQPQHF	TGTGCCAGCAGGGGGTTCCTCGGGGATCAGCCCCAGCATTTT
many	TRBD1	TRBV25-1	TRBJ2-2	CASTGTGAEDTGELFF	TGTGCCAGCACGGGGACAGGGGCCGAGGACACCGGGGAGCTGTTTTTT
many	.	TRBV9	TRBJ2-6	CASSPSSGANVLTF	TGTGCCAGCAGCCCCAGCTCTGGGGCCAACGTCCTGACTTTC
many	.	TRBV11-2	TRBJ2-3	CASSDRGGTQYF	TGTGCCAGCAGCGATAGGGGAGGTACGCAGTATTTT
many	.	TRBV7-2	TRBJ2-6	CASSLASGRGSGANVLTF	TGTGCCAGCAGCTTAGCGTCCGGACGGGGCTCTGGGGCCAACGTCCTGACTTTC
many	.	TRBV29-1	TRBJ2-2	CSVEKSGATGELFF	TGCAGCGTTGAAAAGTCAGGAGCCACCGGGGAGCTGTTTTTT
.	.	TRBV27	TRBJ1-5	CASSPGVLNKTQNF	TGTGCCAGCAGCCCAGGGGTTCTAAATAAGACCCAGAATTTT
many	TRBD2	TRBV7-2	TRBJ2-2	CASSLTLAAGELFF	TGTGCCAGCAGCTTAACCCTAGCGGCCGGGGAGCTGTTTTTT
many	TRBD2	TRBV7-2	TRBJ2-1	CASSLVGAGTYNEQFF	TGTGCCAGCAGCTTAGTTGGAGCGGGGACCTACAATGAGCAGTTCTTC
many	.	TRBV6-6	TRBJ1-2	CASSYIRVDGYTF	TGTGCCAGCAGTTACATCAGGGTCGATGGCTACACCTTC
medium-sized	TRBD1	TRBV5-1	TRBJ2-7	CASSPGQGWEQYF	TGCGCCAGCAGCCCGGGACAGGGGTGGGAGCAGTACTTC
many	.	TRBV5-1	TRBJ2-1	CASSLVGDLYNEQFF	TGCGCCAGCAGCTTGGTTGGGGACCTTTACAATGAGCAGTTCTTC
many	.	TRBV20-1	TRBJ2-1	CSASVLGDRVEQFF	TGCAGTGCTAGCGTCCTAGGGGATAGGGTTGAGCAGTTCTTC
many	.	TRBV20-1	TRBJ1-1	CSASVTRGTEAFF	TGCAGTGCTAGTGTGACTCGGGGGACTGAAGCTTTCTTT
many	.	TRBV10-3	TRBJ1-1	CAISPQGIEAFF	TGTGCCATCAGTCCACAGGGAATTGAAGCTTTCTTT
.	.	TRBV7-6	TRBJ2-2	CASSLETNTGELFF	TGTGCCAGCAGCTTAGAAACGAACACCGGGGAGCTGTTTTTT